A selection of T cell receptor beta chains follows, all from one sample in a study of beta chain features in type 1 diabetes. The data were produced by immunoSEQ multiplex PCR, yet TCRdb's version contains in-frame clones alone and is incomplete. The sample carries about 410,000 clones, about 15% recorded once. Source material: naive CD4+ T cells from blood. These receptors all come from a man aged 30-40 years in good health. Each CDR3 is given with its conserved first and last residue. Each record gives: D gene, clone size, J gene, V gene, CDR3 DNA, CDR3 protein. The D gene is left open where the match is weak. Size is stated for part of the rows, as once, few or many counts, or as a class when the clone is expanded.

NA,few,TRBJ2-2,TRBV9,TGTGCCAGCTCGAAGGAGGGGACCACCGGGGAGCTGTTTTTT,CASSKEGTTGELFF
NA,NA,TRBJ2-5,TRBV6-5,TGTGCCAGCAGTTACTCGCCAGGGGTTGGGGAGACCCAGTACTTC,CASSYSPGVGETQYF
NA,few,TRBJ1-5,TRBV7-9,TGTGCCAGCAGCCCAGAACCAGGGCAGAAGGATCAGCCCCAGCATTTT,CASSPEPGQKDQPQHF
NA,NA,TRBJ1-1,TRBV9,TGTGCCAGCAGCGTAGAGGACCTAGGGACGGTGGAAGCTTTCTTT,CASSVEDLGTVEAFF
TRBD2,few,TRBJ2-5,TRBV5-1,TGCGCCAGCAGCTCCGGGACTAGCGGGAACCTCCGGGAGACCCAGTACTTC,CASSSGTSGNLRETQYF
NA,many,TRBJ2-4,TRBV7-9,TGTGCCAGCGCCAGAGAGGCTGGAAACATTCAGTACTTC,CASAREAGNIQYF
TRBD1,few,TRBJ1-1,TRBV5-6,TGTGCCAGCAGCTTGGCCGACAGGGGGACTTTCTTT,CASSLADRGTFF
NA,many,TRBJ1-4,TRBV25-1,TGTGCCAGCAGTGAATCCTCGACAAAATTCTTT,CASSESSTKFF
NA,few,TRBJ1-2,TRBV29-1,TGCAGCGTTGGGGTGGTCCGAGATGGCTACACCTTC,CSVGVVRDGYTF
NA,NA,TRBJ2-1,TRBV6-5,TGTGCCAGCAGTTACTCGGGGGAACGCAATGAGCAGTTCTTC,CASSYSGERNEQFF
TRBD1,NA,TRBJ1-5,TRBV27,TGTGCCAGCAGACCTAGACAGGGCGTCAATCAGCCCCAGCATTTT,CASRPRQGVNQPQHF
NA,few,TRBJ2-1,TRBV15,TGTGCCACCGCCTCCCAGAGGGGATCCTACAATGAGCAGTTCTTC,CATASQRGSYNEQFF
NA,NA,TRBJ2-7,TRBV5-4,TGTGCCAGCAGCTCAGACAGCCTTGGCGAGCAGTACTTC,CASSSDSLGEQYF
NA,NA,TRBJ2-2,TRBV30,TGTGCCTCCGCGGGGCAGGGTAACGGGGAGCTGTTTTTT,CASAGQGNGELFF
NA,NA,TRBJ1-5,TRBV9,TGTGCCAGCAGCGTAGCGGGGGATAGCAATCAGCCCCAGCATTTT,CASSVAGDSNQPQHF
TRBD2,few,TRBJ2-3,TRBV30,TGTGCCTGGGGGAGGGGTCCAGATACGCAGTATTTT,CAWGRGPDTQYF
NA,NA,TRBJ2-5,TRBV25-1,TGTGCCAGCAGTGAACAGGGAACTCAGACCCAGTACTTC,CASSEQGTQTQYF
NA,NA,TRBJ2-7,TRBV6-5,TGTGCCAGCAGTCCCGCGCCAACCTACGAGCAGTACTTC,CASSPAPTYEQYF
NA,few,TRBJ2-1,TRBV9,TGTGCCAGCAGCGCCCCGGTGGGTTCCGGGCAGTTCTTC,CASSAPVGSGQFF
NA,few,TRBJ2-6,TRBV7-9,TGTGCCAGTCTTTTGGCTGGGGCCAACGTCCTGACTTTC,CASLLAGANVLTF
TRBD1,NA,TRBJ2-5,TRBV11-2,TGTGCCAGCAGACGACCCGGGACAGTCCAAGAGACCCAGTACTTC,CASRRPGTVQETQYF
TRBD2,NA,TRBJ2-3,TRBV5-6,TGTGCCAGCAGCTTGGAAACTAGCGGGAGCACAGATACGCAGTATTTT,CASSLETSGSTDTQYF
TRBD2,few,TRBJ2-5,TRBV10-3,TGTGCCATCAGCGATACTAGCGGGGGTTCGGAGACCCAGTACTTC,CAISDTSGGSETQYF
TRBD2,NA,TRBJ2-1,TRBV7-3,TGTGCCAGCAGTCCGGGACTAGCGGGTTCTGAGCAGTTCTTC,CASSPGLAGSEQFF
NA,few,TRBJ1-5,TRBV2,TGTGCCAGCGCCAGGGATAGTCAGCCCCAGCATTTT,CASARDSQPQHF
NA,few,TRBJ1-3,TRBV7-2,TGTGCCAGCAGCTTACGGGGGAACACCATATATTTT,CASSLRGNTIYF
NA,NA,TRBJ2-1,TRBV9,TGTGCCAGCAGCGTAGGAATTAGCGGCCTTAGCTCCTACAATGAGCAGTTCTTC,CASSVGISGLSSYNEQFF
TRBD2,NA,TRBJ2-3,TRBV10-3,TGTGCCATCACTAGCGGGGGGGCCGGGACAGATACGCAGTATTTT,CAITSGGAGTDTQYF
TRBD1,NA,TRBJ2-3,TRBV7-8,TGTGCCAGCAGCTTGACCCACGGGACAGAGAGCACAGATACGCAGTATTTT,CASSLTHGTESTDTQYF
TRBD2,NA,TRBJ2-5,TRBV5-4,TGTGCCAGCAGACTAACTAGCGGGAGGGGTCCTCGTCAAGAGACCCAGTACTTC,CASRLTSGRGPRQETQYF
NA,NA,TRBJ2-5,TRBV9,TGTGCCAGCAGCGTAGCTTACCAAGAGACCCAGTACTTC,CASSVAYQETQYF
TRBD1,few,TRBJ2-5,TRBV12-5,TGTGCTAGTGGCCCAGGGGGCGTGAAGACCCAGTACTTC,CASGPGGVKTQYF
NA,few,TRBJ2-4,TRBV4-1,TGCGCCAGCAGCCAAATTTTGCTAGCCAAAAACATTCAGTACTTC,CASSQILLAKNIQYF
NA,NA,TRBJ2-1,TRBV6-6,TGTGCCAGCAGTTACATCCGGCTAGGAAACAATGAGCAGTTCTTC,CASSYIRLGNNEQFF
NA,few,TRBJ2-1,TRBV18,TGTGCCAGCTCACCACCAGGGGGGGATGAGCAGTTCTTC,CASSPPGGDEQFF
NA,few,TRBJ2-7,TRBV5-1,TGCGCCAGCAGCAGCGGACAGGAGCAGTACTTC,CASSSGQEQYF
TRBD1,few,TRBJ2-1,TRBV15,TGTGCCACCAGCCCCTGGGGGGGACAGGGGGATGATGAGCAGTTCTTC,CATSPWGGQGDDEQFF
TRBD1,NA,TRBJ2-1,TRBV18,TGTGCCAGCTCACTTTACTTCGGGACAGATTACAATGAGCAGTTCTTC,CASSLYFGTDYNEQFF
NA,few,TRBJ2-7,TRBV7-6,TGTGCCAGCAGCTTAGCACAGGGCCGGGAAATGTACTTC,CASSLAQGREMYF
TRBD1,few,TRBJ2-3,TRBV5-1,TGCGCCAGCAGCCCGGGACAGGGGGCACTAGATACGCAGTATTTT,CASSPGQGALDTQYF
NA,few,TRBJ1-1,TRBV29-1,TGCAGCGTTTTTCTCGGGAAGAACACTGAAGCTTTCTTT,CSVFLGKNTEAFF
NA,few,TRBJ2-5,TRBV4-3,TGCGCCAGCAGCCAAGATTGGATGTCGTACCAAGAGACCCAGTACTTC,CASSQDWMSYQETQYF
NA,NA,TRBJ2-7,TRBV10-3,TGTGCCATCAGTGAGTCAACAGGTTCCTACGAGCAGTACTTC,CAISESTGSYEQYF
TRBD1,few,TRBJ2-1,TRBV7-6,TGTGCCAGCAGCTCCGACAGGGCTACCTACAATGAGCAGTTCTTC,CASSSDRATYNEQFF
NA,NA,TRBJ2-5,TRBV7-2,TGTGCCAGCAGCTTAGCGCAGGGCTTGGAGACCCAGTACTTC,CASSLAQGLETQYF
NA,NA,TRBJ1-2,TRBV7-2,TGTGCCAGCAGCTTAGCCCCGGGCCTTAGAGGCTACACCTTC,CASSLAPGLRGYTF
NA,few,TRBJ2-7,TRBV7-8,TGTGCCAGCAGACTACAGAGCCGCTACGAGCAGTACTTC,CASRLQSRYEQYF
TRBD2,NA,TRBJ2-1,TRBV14,TGTGCCAGCAGCCCTAGCGGGAGTTCCTACAATGAGCAGTTCTTC,CASSPSGSSYNEQFF
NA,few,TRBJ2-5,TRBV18,TGTGCCAGCTCAATTCAGACAGTTGCAGAGACCCAGTACTTC,CASSIQTVAETQYF
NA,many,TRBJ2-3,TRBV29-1,TGCAGCGTTGAGCGCCCAGATACGCAGTATTTT,CSVERPDTQYF
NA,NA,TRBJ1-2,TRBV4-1,TGCGCCAGCAGCCAAGAAGGGGTTGTAAGTGGCTACACCTTC,CASSQEGVVSGYTF
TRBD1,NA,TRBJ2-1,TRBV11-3,TGTGCCAGCAGCCGACGGACAGGAGACTACAATGAGCAGTTCTTC,CASSRRTGDYNEQFF
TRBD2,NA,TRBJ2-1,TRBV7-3,TGTGCCAGCAGCCATAGCGGGAGTTCCTACAATGAGCAGTTCTTC,CASSHSGSSYNEQFF